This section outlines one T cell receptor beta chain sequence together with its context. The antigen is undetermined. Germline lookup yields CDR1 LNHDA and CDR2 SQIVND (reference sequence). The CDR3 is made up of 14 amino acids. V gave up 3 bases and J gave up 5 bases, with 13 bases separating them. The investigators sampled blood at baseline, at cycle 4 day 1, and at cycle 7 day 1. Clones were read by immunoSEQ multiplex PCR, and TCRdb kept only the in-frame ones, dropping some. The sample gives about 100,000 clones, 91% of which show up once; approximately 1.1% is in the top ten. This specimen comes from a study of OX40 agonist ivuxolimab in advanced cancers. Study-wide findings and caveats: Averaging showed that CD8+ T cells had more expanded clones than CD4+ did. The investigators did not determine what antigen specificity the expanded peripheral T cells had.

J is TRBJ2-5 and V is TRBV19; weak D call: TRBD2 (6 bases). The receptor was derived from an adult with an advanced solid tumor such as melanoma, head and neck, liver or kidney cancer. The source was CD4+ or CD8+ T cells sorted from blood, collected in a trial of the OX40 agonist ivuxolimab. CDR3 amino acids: CASSIPGAAETQYF. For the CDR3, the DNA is TGTGCCAGTAGTATCCCGGGAGCCGCGGAGACCCAGTACTTC.